This T cell receptor beta chain was identified in a study of blood T cell repertoires in COVID-19. About the research overall: Sites in the United States, Italy and Spain provided acute and convalescent COVID-19 samples. T cells, B-cell-depleted T cells, or PBMCs provided the cDNA or gDNA that served as material.

There are 16 residues in the CDR3. Germline-derived CDR1 and CDR2 are LNHDA and SQIVND (reference sequence). V was pared by 5 bases and J by 9 bases, with 9 bases of the junction left unmatched. This clone was seen only once. Per the authors' pipeline: Reference gene primer amplification gave estimated nucleated cell counts. TCRdb's table, derived via immunoSEQ multiplex PCR, lists solely in-frame clones and lacks some. The DNA was the basis for D and trimming; V, J and clone size are from that table. The sample consists of more than 200,000 clones, roughly 80% of them appearing once. The sequenced material came from peripheral blood. The TCR was taken from a man aged 60 to 75 with acute or convalescent COVID-19. V and J are TRBV19 and TRBJ1-6; TRBD1 agrees at 11 bases. In DNA form, the CDR3 reads TGTGCCAGTAGTCCCCAGGGACAGGGGGTCGGTTCACCCCTCCACTTT. Amino acid sequence: CASSPQGQGVGSPLHF.